The 17 T cell receptor beta chains below all came from one sample that was sequenced in a study of blood T cell repertoires in COVID-19. Clones were read by immunoSEQ multiplex PCR, and TCRdb kept only the in-frame ones, dropping some. Among roughly 250,000 clones listed, about 90% were seen once. Source material: PBMCs or T cells enriched from blood (not recorded which). The receptors derive from a woman between 35 and 50 years old who had been exposed to COVID-19.

The rearrangement joins TRBV19 to TRBJ2-5, with 9 bases that match TRBD1. Germline CDR1 reads LNHDA; CDR2 reads SQIVND (reference sequence). Trimming removed 4 bases from V and 3 bases from J; junction bases left unmatched: 6. The CDR3 is 15 amino acids. The CDR3 here is CASSTRDREEETQYF. CDR3 DNA sequence: TGTGCCAGTAGTACCCGGGACAGGGAAGAAGAGACCCAGTACTTC.

This clone was seen only once. The chain is built from TRBV24-1 and TRBJ1-5; 8 nucleotides agree with TRBD1. Per the germline V gene, CDR1 is KGHDR and CDR2 is SFDVKD. The V and J ends lost 10 bases and 1 base, in that order; junction bases with no gene match: 8. The CDR3 covers 15 residues. The CDR3, as DNA: TGTGCCACTAGGACAGGGAGAACGAGCAATCAGCCCCAGCATTTT. It is translated as CATRTGRTSNQPQHF.

The V gene is TRBV9, the J gene TRBJ2-7; tentative D call: TRBD1 (7 bases). The CDR3 has 14 amino acids. The V and J ends lost 4 bases and 6 bases respectively, with 17 bases between them. Germline CDR1 is SGDLS and CDR2 is YYNGEE. The CDR3 is CASSPGPGGTEQYV. CDR3 coding DNA: TGTGCCAGCAGCCCCGGACCAGGGGGGACCGAGCAGTACGTC.

V gene TRBV6-4 combines with J gene TRBJ2-2, with TRBD2 matching 13 bases. The CDR3 totals 19 residues. Looked up from germline, CDR1 is MRHNA and CDR2 is SNTAGT. V gave up 2 bases and J gave up 1 base; unmatched junction bases: 7. The CDR3 sequence is CASSDQGLAGIRNTGELFF. CDR3 in DNA: TGTGCCAGCAGTGACCAGGGACTAGCGGGAATTAGGAACACCGGGGAGCTGTTTTTT.

The chain has TRBV7-2 and TRBJ1-5, with D possibly matching TRBD1 (5 bases). The length of the CDR3 is 16 residues. Germline V gene lookup returns CDR1 SGHTA and CDR2 FQGNSA. V was shortened by 2 bases and J by 2 bases, with 13 bases between the two germline ends. The CDR3 here is CASSLIAGQGNQPQHF. CDR3 bases: TGTGCCAGCAGCTTAATTGCAGGGCAGGGCAATCAGCCCCAGCATTTT.

This clone was detected only once. The genes are TRBV30 and TRBJ1-6; D uncertain. With 5 bases removed from V and 7 bases from J, the gap between germline ends came to 15 bases. CDR3 size: 14 residues. The germline CDR1 and CDR2 sequences are GTSNPN and SVGIG (reference sequence). The CDR3 loop reads CAWAALTGNSPLHF. DNA of the CDR3: TGTGCCTGGGCTGCCCTTACGGGGAATTCACCCCTCCACTTT. Filled out from reference TRBV30 and TRBJ1-6, the complete variable domain reads SQTIHQWPATLVQPVGSPLSLECTVEGTSNPNLYWYRQAAGRGLQLLFYSVGIGQISSEVPQNLSASRPQDRQFILSSKKLLLSDSGFYLCAWAALTGNSPLHFGNGTRLTVT.

The CDR3 here is CASSPRRASEKLFF. The DNA of the CDR3 is TGTGCCAGCAGCCCTAGGAGGGCCAGTGAAAAACTGTTTTTT. The chain uses TRBV3-1 (or the pseudogene TRBV3-2) and TRBJ1-4; D unclear. The germline V and J ends were trimmed by 4 bases and 7 bases, with 13 bases remaining between them. There are 14 residues in the CDR3. The germline CDR1 and CDR2 sequences are LGHDT and YNNKEL (reference sequence).

The chain is built from TRBV7-8 and TRBJ2-7; tentative D call: TRBD1 (5 bases). The CDR3 has 14 residues. Germline assignment: CDR1 SGHVS and CDR2 FQNEAQ. V was shortened by 0 bases and J by 3 bases, with 9 bases between the two germline ends. The CDR3 sequence is CASSLAAQGYEQYV. CDR3 nucleotide sequence: TGTGCCAGCAGCTTAGCAGCCCAGGGCTACGAGCAGTACGTC.

This chain links TRBV9 with TRBJ1-4, with D maybe TRBD1 (6 bases). The CDR3 consists of 15 residues. Germline CDR1 SGDLS, CDR2 YYNGEE. The ends were cut back, 3 bases at V and 7 bases at J, with 16 bases in the middle. This CDR3 reads CASSGGRGGSEKLFF. The CDR3 DNA sequence: TGTGCCAGCAGCGGCGGCAGGGGAGGGAGTGAAAAACTGTTTTTT.

The chain couples TRBV9 to TRBJ1-3; 7 bases are a match to TRBD1. Looked up from germline, CDR1 is SGDLS and CDR2 is YYNGEE. The V gene end was trimmed by 4 bases and the J gene end by 4 bases; junction bases not matched to a gene: 8. This CDR3 contains 15 residues. The CDR3, as DNA: TGTGCCAGCAGCCCTGGCCAGGGGGACGGAAACACCATATATTTT. This sequence encodes CASSPGQGDGNTIYF.

V is TRBV27 and J is TRBJ2-3; TRBD2 aligns across 10 bases. This CDR3 is 16 amino acids long. The J segment lost 5 bases and the V segment lost 4 bases, leaving 9 bases of the junction unmatched. Germline CDR1 and CDR2: MNHEY and SMNVEV (reference sequence). The CDR3 coding sequence is TGTGCCAGCAGTTCTCCGGGACTAGCGTTACAAGATACGCAGTATTTT. It codes for CASSSPGLALQDTQYF.

V is TRBV7-9 and J is TRBJ1-1, with D perhaps TRBD1 (6 bases). The CDR3 has 12 amino acids. Germline assignment: CDR1 SEHNR and CDR2 FQNEAQ (reference sequence). V gave up 7 bases and J gave up 11 bases, with 17 bases separating them. CDR3 sequence: CASNPGGPAAFF. DNA of the CDR3: TGTGCCAGCAACCCCGGGGGGCCGGCGGCTTTCTTT. The variable domain in full, with the rest retrieved from reference TRBV7-9 and TRBJ1-1, is DTGVSQNPRHKITKRGQNVTFRCDPISEHNRLYWYRQTLGQGPEFLTYFQNEAQLEKSRLLSDRFSAERPKGSFSTLEIQRTEQGDSAMYLCASNPGGPAAFFGQGTRLTVV.

The CDR3 is CASSQDIYRGSNYGYTF. CDR3 DNA: TGTGCCAGCAGCCAAGATATCTACAGGGGGTCCAACTATGGCTACACCTTC. The chain is built from TRBV3-1 (or the pseudogene TRBV3-2) and TRBJ1-2, with 8 positions matching TRBD1. The trim removed 0 bases at V and 2 bases at J, leaving 8 bases unmatched. The CDR3 loop spans 17 amino acids. The germline CDR1 and CDR2 sequences are LGHDT and YNNKEL (reference sequence).

This rearrangement joins TRBV28 to TRBJ2-4; 7 bases are shared with TRBD1. With 9 bases clipped from V and 5 bases from J, the junction kept 10 bases outside the gene matches. The CDR3 has 14 amino acids. The germline gives CDR1 MDHEN, CDR2 SYDVKM. CDR3 amino acids: CASVPGTVQNIQYF. In DNA form, the CDR3 reads TGTGCCAGTGTTCCCGGGACAGTCCAAAACATTCAGTACTTC.

This sequence joins TRBV19 and TRBJ1-2, with D perhaps matching TRBD1 (6 bases). This CDR3 is built from 13 residues. V shed 3 bases and J shed 3 bases, with 8 bases lying between them. From germline, CDR1 is LNHDA and CDR2 SQIVND (reference sequence). CDR3 nucleotide sequence: TGTGCCAGTAGTATTAAGGGGGACTATGGCTACACCTTC. Its protein is CASSIKGDYGYTF.

About this clone: One end of the junction does not line up with germline, which may come from a read error. The chain is built from TRBV5-1 and TRBJ1-3; 8 bases line up with TRBD1. This CDR3 has 16 residues. Per germline, CDR1 SGHRS and CDR2 YFSETQ. The CDR3 loop reads CASSLGGDRNGNTIYF. The CDR3 nucleotides read TGTGCCAGCAGCTTGGGAGGGGACAGGAACGGAAACACCATATATTTT.

Here the CDR3 reads CASSSPDGVRLGEQFF. The CDR3 DNA reads TGTGCCAGCAGTTCCCCCGACGGAGTGCGTCTGGGTGAGCAGTTCTTC. The V call is TRBV28, the J call TRBJ2-1; D is uncertain. V was clipped by 4 bases and J by 9 bases, with 22 bases between them. CDR1 is MDHEN, CDR2 SYDVKM, per germline. The CDR3 is made up of 16 amino acids.